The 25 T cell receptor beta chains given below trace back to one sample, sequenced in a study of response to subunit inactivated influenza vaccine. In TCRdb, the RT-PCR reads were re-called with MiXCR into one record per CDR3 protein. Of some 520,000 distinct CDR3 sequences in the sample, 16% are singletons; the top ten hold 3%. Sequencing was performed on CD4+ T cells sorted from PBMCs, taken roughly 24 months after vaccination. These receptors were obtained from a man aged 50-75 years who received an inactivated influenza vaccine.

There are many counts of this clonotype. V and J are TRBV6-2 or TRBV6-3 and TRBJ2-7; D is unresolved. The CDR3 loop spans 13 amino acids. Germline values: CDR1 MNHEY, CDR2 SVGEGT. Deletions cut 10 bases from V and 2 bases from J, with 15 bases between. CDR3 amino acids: CAKSLGWTYEQYF. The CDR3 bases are TGTGCCAAGAGTCTAGGGTGGACCTACGAGCAGTACTTC.

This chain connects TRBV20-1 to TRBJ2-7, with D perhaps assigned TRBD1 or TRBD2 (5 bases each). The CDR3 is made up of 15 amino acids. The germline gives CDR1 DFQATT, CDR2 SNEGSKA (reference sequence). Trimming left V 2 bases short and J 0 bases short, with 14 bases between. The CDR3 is CSARRPGPSSYEQYF. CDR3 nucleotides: TGCAGTGCTAGACGGCCGGGACCAAGCTCCTACGAGCAGTACTTC.

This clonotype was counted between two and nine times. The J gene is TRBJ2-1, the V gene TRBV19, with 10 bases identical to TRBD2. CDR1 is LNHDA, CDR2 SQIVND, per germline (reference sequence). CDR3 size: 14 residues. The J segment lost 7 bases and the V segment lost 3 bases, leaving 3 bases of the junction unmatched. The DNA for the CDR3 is TGTGCCAGTAGTATTTTGGGACTAGCGAATGAGCAGTTCTTC. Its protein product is CASSILGLANEQFF.

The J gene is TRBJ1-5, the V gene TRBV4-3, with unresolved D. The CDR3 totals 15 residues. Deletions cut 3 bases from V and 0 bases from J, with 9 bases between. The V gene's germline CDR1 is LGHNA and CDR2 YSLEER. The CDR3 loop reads CASSQDVNSNQPQHF. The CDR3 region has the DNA TGCGCCAGCAGCCAGGACGTCAATAGCAATCAGCCCCAGCATTTT.

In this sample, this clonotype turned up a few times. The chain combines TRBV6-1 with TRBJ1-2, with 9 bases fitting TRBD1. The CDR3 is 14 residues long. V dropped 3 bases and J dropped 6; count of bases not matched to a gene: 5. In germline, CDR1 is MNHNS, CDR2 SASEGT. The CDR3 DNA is TGTGCCAGCAGTGAGGGGACAGGGAGGGATGGCTACACCTTC. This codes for CASSEGTGRDGYTF.

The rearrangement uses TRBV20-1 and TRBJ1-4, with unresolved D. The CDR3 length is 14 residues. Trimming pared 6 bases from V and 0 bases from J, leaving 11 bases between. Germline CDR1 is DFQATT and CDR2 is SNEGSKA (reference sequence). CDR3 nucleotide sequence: TGCAGTGCCCAGAGAACTGCAACTAATGAAAAACTGTTTTTT. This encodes CSAQRTATNEKLFF.

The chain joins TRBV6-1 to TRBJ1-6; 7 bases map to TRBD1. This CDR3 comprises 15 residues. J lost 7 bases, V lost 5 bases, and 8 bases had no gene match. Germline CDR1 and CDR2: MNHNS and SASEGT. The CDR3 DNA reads TGTGCCAGCAGTCAAGAGACAGGGTTCAATTCACCCCTCCACTTT. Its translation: CASSQETGFNSPLHF.

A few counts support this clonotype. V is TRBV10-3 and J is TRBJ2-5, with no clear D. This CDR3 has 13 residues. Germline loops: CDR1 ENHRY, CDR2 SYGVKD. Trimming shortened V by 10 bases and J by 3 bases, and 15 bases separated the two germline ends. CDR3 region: CATKPGPEETQYF. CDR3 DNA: TGTGCCACCAAACCCGGGCCTGAAGAGACCCAGTACTTC.

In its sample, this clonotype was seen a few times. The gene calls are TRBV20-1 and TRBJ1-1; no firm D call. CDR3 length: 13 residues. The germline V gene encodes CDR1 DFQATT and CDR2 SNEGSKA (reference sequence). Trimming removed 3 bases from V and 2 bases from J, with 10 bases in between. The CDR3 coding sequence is TGCAGTGCTAGTCTGGGTCCCAACACTGAAGCTTTCTTT. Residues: CSASLGPNTEAFF.

The CDR3 sequence is CASSSWNPDTDTQYF. The CDR3 nucleotides read TGTGCCAGCAGCTCATGGAATCCGGACACAGATACGCAGTATTTT. The chain employs TRBV12-3 or TRBV12-4 and TRBJ2-3; D is ambiguous. V lost 6 bases and J 2 bases, leaving 15 bases between the germline ends. The CDR3 has 15 amino acids.

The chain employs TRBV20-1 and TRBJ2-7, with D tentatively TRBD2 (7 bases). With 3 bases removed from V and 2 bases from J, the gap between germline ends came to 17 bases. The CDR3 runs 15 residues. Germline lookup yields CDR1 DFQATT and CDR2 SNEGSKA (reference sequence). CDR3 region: CSARGGPGGTYEQYF. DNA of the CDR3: TGCAGTGCTAGGGGGGGGCCCGGGGGCACCTACGAGCAGTACTTC.

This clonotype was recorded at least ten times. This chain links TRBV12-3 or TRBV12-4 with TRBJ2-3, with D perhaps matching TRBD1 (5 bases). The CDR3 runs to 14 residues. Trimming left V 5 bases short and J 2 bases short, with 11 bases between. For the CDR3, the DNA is TGTGCCAGCAGTCTCAGACAGAACACAGATACGCAGTATTTT. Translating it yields CASSLRQNTDTQYF.

CDR3 nucleotide sequence: TGCAGTGCTACAGGGGGAGGGATTATCACTAATGAAAAACTGTTTTTT. Amino acids: CSATGGGIITNEKLFF. The rearrangement joins TRBV20-1 to TRBJ1-4; 7 positions match TRBD1. Unmatched junction bases numbered 10, after V lost 4 bases and J lost 2 bases. The CDR3 extends over 16 amino acids. CDR1 is DFQATT and CDR2 is SNEGSKA in the germline V gene (reference sequence).

CDR3 in DNA: TGTGCCAGCAGCTTAGGTTCTAGCGGGTTTTCGACCCAGTACTTC. It specifies CASSLGSSGFSTQYF. This rearrangement joins TRBV11-2 to TRBJ2-5; 8 nucleotides line up with TRBD2. Losses at the gene ends were 1 base for V and 7 bases for J; bases not matched to a gene: 8. The CDR3 totals 15 residues. CDR1 and CDR2 from the germline V gene are SGHAT and FQNNGV.

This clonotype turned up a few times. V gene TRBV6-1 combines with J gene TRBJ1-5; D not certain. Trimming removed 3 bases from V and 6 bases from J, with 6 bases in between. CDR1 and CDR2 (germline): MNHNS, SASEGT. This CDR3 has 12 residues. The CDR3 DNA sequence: TGTGCCAGCAGTGACTTGCGTCAGCCCCAGCATTTT. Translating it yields CASSDLRQPQHF.

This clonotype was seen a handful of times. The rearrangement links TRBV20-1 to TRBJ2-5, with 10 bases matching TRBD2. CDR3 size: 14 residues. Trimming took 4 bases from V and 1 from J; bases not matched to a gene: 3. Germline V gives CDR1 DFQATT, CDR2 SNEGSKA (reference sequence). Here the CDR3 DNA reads TGCAGTGCTACCCGGACTAGCGGCCAAGAGACCCAGTACTTC. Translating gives CSATRTSGQETQYF.

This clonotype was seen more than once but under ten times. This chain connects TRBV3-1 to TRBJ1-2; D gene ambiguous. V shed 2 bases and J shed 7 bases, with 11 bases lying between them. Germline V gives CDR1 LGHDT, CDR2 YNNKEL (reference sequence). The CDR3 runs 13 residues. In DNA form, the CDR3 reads TGTGCCAGCAGCCAATCCGGGATGGGTGGCTACACCTTC. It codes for CASSQSGMGGYTF. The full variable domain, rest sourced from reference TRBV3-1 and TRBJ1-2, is DTAVSQTPKYLVTQMGNDKSIKCEQNLGHDTMYWYKQDSKKFLKIMFSYNNKELIINETVPNRFSPKSPDKAHLNLHINSLELGDSAVYFCASSQSGMGGYTFGSGTRLTVV.

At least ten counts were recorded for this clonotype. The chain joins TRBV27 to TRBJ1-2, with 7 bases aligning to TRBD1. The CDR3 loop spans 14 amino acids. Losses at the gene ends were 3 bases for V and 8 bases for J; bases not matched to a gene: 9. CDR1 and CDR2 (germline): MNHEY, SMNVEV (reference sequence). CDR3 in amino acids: CASSFRGDRDGYTF. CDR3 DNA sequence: TGTGCCAGCAGTTTTCGCGGAGACAGGGACGGCTACACCTTC.

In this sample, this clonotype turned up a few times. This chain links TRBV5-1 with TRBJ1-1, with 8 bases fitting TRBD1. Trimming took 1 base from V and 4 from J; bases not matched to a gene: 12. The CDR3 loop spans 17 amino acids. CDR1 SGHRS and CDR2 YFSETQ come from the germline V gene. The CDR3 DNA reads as TGCGCCAGCAGCTTGTGGGCAGGGGGCGACGAGCCCACTGAAGCTTTCTTT. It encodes CASSLWAGGDEPTEAFF.

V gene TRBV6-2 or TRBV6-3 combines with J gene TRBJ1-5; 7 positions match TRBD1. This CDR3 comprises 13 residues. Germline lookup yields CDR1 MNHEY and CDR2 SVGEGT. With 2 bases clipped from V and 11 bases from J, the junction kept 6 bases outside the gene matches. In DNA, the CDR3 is TGTGCCAGCAGTTACCCCTTACAGGGGTCCCAGCATTTT. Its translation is CASSYPLQGSQHF.

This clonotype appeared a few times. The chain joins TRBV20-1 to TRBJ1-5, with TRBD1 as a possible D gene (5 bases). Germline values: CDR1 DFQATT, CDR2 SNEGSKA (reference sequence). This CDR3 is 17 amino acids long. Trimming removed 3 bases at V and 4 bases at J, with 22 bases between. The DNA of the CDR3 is TGCAGTGCTAGCCTACTTTTTACAGGACCAAATAATCAGCCCCAGCATTTT. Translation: CSASLLFTGPNNQPQHF.

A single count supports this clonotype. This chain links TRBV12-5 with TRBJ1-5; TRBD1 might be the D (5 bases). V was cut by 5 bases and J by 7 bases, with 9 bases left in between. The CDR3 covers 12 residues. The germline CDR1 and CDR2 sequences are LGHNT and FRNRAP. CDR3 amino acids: CASGNGDQPQHF. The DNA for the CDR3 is TGTGCTAGTGGTAACGGGGACCAGCCCCAGCATTTT.

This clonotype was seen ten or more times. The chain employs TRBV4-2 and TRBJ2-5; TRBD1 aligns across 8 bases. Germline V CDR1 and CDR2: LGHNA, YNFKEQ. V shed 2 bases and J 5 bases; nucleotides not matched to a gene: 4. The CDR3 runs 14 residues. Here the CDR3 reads CASSQSTGEETQYF. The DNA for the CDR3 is TGTGCCAGCAGCCAATCGACAGGGGAGGAGACCCAGTACTTC.

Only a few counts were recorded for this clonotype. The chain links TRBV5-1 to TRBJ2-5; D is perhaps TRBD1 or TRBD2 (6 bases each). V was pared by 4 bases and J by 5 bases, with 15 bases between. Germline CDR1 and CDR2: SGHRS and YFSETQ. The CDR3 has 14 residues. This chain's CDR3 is CASSASQGGETQYF. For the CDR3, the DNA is TGCGCCAGCAGCGCCTCACAGGGAGGCGAGACCCAGTACTTC.

The CDR3: CSARDGEYEQYF. DNA of the CDR3: TGCAGTGCTAGGGACGGGGAATACGAGCAGTACTTC. The V call is TRBV20-1, the J call TRBJ2-7; TRBD2 is a possible D gene (5 bases). CDR3 length: 12 amino acids. CDR1 and CDR2 (germline): DFQATT, SNEGSKA (reference sequence). Trimming removed 3 bases at V and 4 bases at J, with 10 bases between.